This TCR beta chain was recovered during a study of blood T cell repertoires in COVID-19. Trimming at V came to 3 bases and at J to 6 bases, leaving 3 bases not matched to a gene. Per germline, CDR1 MNHEY and CDR2 SMNVEV (reference sequence). The length of the CDR3 is 13 residues. This table comes from immunoSEQ multiplex PCR, and its TCRdb copy is limited to in-frame clones, with some not included. This table holds approximately 200,000 clones, 87% found once. The receptor comes from a woman in her twenties or thirties who had recovered from COVID-19. Sample: PBMCs or T cells enriched from blood (not recorded which). The J gene is TRBJ2-7, the V gene TRBV27; TRBD2 aligns across 9 bases. CDR3 amino acids: CASSFSGSSEQYF. CDR3 coding DNA: TGTGCCAGCAGTTTTAGCGGGAGTTCCGAGCAGTACTTC.